The rows below give T cell receptor beta chains drawn from one sample of a study of cytomegalovirus exposure and HLA in healthy donors. The method was immunoSEQ multiplex PCR; TCRdb's version includes in-frame clones alone and lacks a portion of them. This repertoire comprises roughly 90,000 clones; its ten largest clones make up approximately 15%. The sequencing input was PBMCs. The receptors originated from a man in his forties or fifties in good health and CMV-seropositive. Each CDR3 is given with its conserved first and last residue. The D gene is left open where the match is weak.

-,TRBJ1-2,TRBV28,TGTGCCAGCAGTTTTCAGAACTATGGCTACACCTTC,CASSFQNYGYTF
TRBD2,TRBJ2-7,TRBV5-6,TGTGCCAGCAGCCCCGGGACTAGGGGTACCTACGAGCAGTACTTC,CASSPGTRGTYEQYF
TRBD1,TRBJ1-1,TRBV30,TGTGCCTCTGGACAGGGCAGTTCTTTGGGCACTGAAGCTTTCTTT,CASGQGSSLGTEAFF
-,TRBJ2-7,TRBV11-3,TGTGCCAGCAGCTTGGCCCCTCAAAGCTCCTACGAGCAGTACTTC,CASSLAPQSSYEQYF
TRBD1,TRBJ2-3,TRBV18,TGTGCCAGCTCGTCCGGGGACAGGGTTAGCACAGATACGCAGTATTTT,CASSSGDRVSTDTQYF
TRBD1,TRBJ1-4,TRBV10-3,TGTGCCATCAGCCAGGGGGCTGGTGAAAAACTGTTTTTT,CAISQGAGEKLFF
-,TRBJ2-2,TRBV30,TGTGCCTGGGGCAGGGGCGGGGAGCTGTTTTTT,CAWGRGGELFF
TRBD1,TRBJ2-2,TRBV10-3,TGTGCCATCAGTGCGGGGACAGGTGACGGGGAGCTGTTTTTT,CAISAGTGDGELFF
-,TRBJ1-2,TRBV9,TGTGCCAGCAGCTTAACAGGTGACTATGGCTACACCTTC,CASSLTGDYGYTF
-,TRBJ1-2,TRBV30,TGTGCCTGGAGTCTCACACGGACAGCCTATGGCTACACCTTC,CAWSLTRTAYGYTF
-,TRBJ2-1,TRBV9,TGTGCCAGCAGCGTAGACCCTAGTTACAATGAGCAGTTCTTC,CASSVDPSYNEQFF
TRBD1,TRBJ1-1,TRBV29-1,TGCAGCGTTGTCCCGACAGGGCTAGTGGCGGCTTTCTTT,CSVVPTGLVAAFF
-,TRBJ1-5,TRBV29-1,TGCAGCGTTGCACAGGGCCTCGAAGGCAATCAGCCCCAGCATTTT,CSVAQGLEGNQPQHF
-,TRBJ2-7,TRBV21-1,TGTGCCAGCAGCAAAGTCTCCAGGGGGCTTCCCCATTACGAGCAGTACTTC,CASSKVSRGLPHYEQYF
-,TRBJ1-2,TRBV30,TGTGCCTGGAGCCTGGGGCAGGGTACCGACTACACCTTC,CAWSLGQGTDYTF
-,TRBJ1-5,TRBV4-1,TGCGCCAGCAGCCAAATTACAGGGACCCAGCCCCAGCATTTT,CASSQITGTQPQHF
-,TRBJ2-1,TRBV6-5,TGTGCCAGCAGTTACTCCATAGCCACAACCGACAATGAGCAGTTCTTC,CASSYSIATTDNEQFF
-,TRBJ1-1,TRBV29-1,TGCAGCGTCGGGTCGAGAGGGCCAGGACTCACTGAAGCTTTCTTT,CSVGSRGPGLTEAFF
TRBD1,TRBJ1-2,TRBV11-2,TGTGCCAGCAGCTTATTAGGGGGCGACGGTGGCTACACCTTC,CASSLLGGDGGYTF
TRBD1,TRBJ1-1,TRBV9,TGTGCCAGCAGCTCCGGGACAGCTGTTGAAGCTTTCTTT,CASSSGTAVEAFF
-,TRBJ1-1,TRBV30,TGTGCCTGGAAGGAAAGGAGCACTGAAGCTTTCTTT,CAWKERSTEAFF
-,TRBJ1-4,TRBV10-3,TGTGCCATCAGTGGACAGGACAATGAAAAACTGTTTTTT,CAISGQDNEKLFF
-,TRBJ2-7,TRBV7-9,TGTGCCAGCAGCCCACCGGGACTCAGGGAGCAGTACTTC,CASSPPGLREQYF
-,TRBJ1-5,TRBV18,TGTGCCAGCTCACGAGTCGGGGAGCAAAATCAGCCCCAGCATTTT,CASSRVGEQNQPQHF
TRBD2,TRBJ2-7,TRBV9,TGTGCCAGCAGCGGTGGACTAGCGGGAGGCCCCTACGAGCAGTACTTC,CASSGGLAGGPYEQYF
TRBD1,TRBJ1-1,TRBV5-8,TGTGCCAGCAGCTCGGACAGGGTGAACACTGAAGCTTTCTTT,CASSSDRVNTEAFF
-,TRBJ1-1,TRBV15,TGTGCCACCAGCCAAGGCCGGGTCCGTCGGGGCACTGAAGCTTTCTTT,CATSQGRVRRGTEAFF